The subject of this entry is one TCR beta chain. PCR used 60 Vbeta primers and 13 Jbeta primers. Clones were sequenced by immunoSEQ multiplex PCR, and TCRdb holds only the in-frame ones, with some missing. The repertoire holds approximately 190,000 clones, about 89% seen once, with around 1.2% in the top ten. The data were obtained in a study of cytomegalovirus exposure and HLA in healthy donors. The ends lost 8 bases at V and 7 bases at J; junction bases unmatched: 6. The CDR3 extends over 13 amino acids. Germline CDR1 reads MNHNS; CDR2 reads SASEGT. This receptor was obtained from a man in his thirties or forties in good health and CMV-seronegative. The chain is built from TRBV6-1 and TRBJ2-1; 9 bases are shared with TRBD2. The sequencing sample was made of PBMCs. CDR3 sequence: CASPAGGINEQFF. In nucleotides, the CDR3 is TGTGCCAGCCCGGCGGGAGGGATTAATGAGCAGTTCTTC.